A selection of T cell receptor beta chains follows, all from one sample in a study of CD8 T cells in Susac syndrome. Via MiXCR, TCRdb re-called the immunoSEQ multiplex PCR reads, giving one row per CDR3 protein. Among more than 75,000 distinct CDR3 sequences listed, 90% to 95% were seen once. The specimen sequenced was CD8+ T cells from PBMCs. The receptors shown here come from a human donor in good health. CDR3s include the opening cysteine and the closing phenylalanine or tryptophan. The order of the fields is D gene, clone size, J gene, V gene, CDR3 protein, CDR3 DNA. The D gene is left open where the match is weak. A row's size may be missing; if present it is once, few, many or a size class.

>NA|NA|TRBJ2-3|TRBV7-8
CASSFQNTDTQYF
TGTGCCAGCAGCTTCCAGAACACAGATACGCAGTATTTT
>TRBD1|NA|TRBJ2-3|TRBV6-5
CASSYWQGASTDTQYF
TGTGCCAGCAGTTACTGGCAGGGGGCGAGCACAGATACGCAGTATTTT
>NA|NA|TRBJ1-2|TRBV9
CASSAGYYGYTF
TGTGCCAGCAGCGCAGGGTATTATGGCTACACCTTC
>NA|once|TRBJ1-4|TRBV15
CATSRNRDFNEKLFF
TGTGCCACCAGCAGAAATCGGGATTTTAATGAAAAACTGTTTTTT
>NA|once|TRBJ1-1|TRBV4-1
CASSQKVSGDTEAFF
TGCGCCAGCAGCCAAAAAGTGTCCGGGGACACTGAAGCTTTCTTT
>NA|once|TRBJ2-2|TRBV28
CASSPGSGGELFF
TGTGCCAGCAGTCCGGGTAGTGGCGGGGAGCTGTTTTTT
>NA|NA|TRBJ1-1|TRBV27
CASSLQGNTEAFF
TGTGCCAGCAGTTTACAGGGGAACACTGAAGCTTTCTTT
>NA|NA|TRBJ1-2|TRBV5-4
CASSLPRVGDGYTF
TGTGCCAGCAGCTTGCCCAGGGTCGGGGATGGCTACACCTTC
>NA|NA|TRBJ2-5|TRBV28
CASRLGYRETQYF
TGTGCCAGCAGATTGGGCTATAGAGAGACCCAGTACTTC
>NA|NA|TRBJ1-1|TRBV18
CASSPTAENIEAFF
TGTGCCAGCTCACCAACCGCTGAGAATATAGAAGCTTTCTTT
>NA|NA|TRBJ2-7|TRBV5-1
CASSYRTPQDEQYF
TGCGCCAGCAGCTACCGGACACCCCAGGACGAGCAGTACTTC
>NA|NA|TRBJ1-3|TRBV5-4
CASSVLGAGNTIYF
TGTGCCAGCAGCGTCCTGGGGGCTGGAAACACCATATATTTT
>NA|NA|TRBJ2-7|TRBV4-1
CASSQDLWQTYEQYF
TGCGCCAGCAGCCAAGATCTCTGGCAGACCTACGAGCAGTACTTC
>TRBD2|NA|TRBJ2-1|TRBV7-9
CASSPGLAKQVSNEQFF
TGTGCCAGCAGCCCGGGACTAGCTAAGCAAGTTAGTAATGAGCAGTTCTTC
>NA|NA|TRBJ2-1|TRBV6-6
CASSYSGQNNEQFF
TGTGCCAGCAGTTACTCCGGACAGAACAATGAGCAGTTCTTC
>TRBD1|NA|TRBJ2-1|TRBV27
CASKPGQGWGNEQFF
TGTGCCAGCAAACCGGGACAGGGATGGGGCAATGAGCAGTTCTTC
>NA|NA|TRBJ1-2|TRBV6-5
CASRLSESYTF
TGTGCCAGCAGGCTCAGCGAGAGCTACACCTTC
>NA|once|TRBJ1-5|TRBV4-1
CASSQGYQSDHSNQPQHF
TGCGCCAGCAGCCAAGGTTATCAGAGCGACCATAGCAATCAGCCCCAGCATTTT
>TRBD1|NA|TRBJ2-2|TRBV27
CASSLYRGLTGELFF
TGTGCCAGCAGTTTATACAGGGGGCTAACCGGGGAGCTGTTTTTT
>TRBD2|once|TRBJ2-5|TRBV4-3
CASSQSFRGGETQYF
TGCGCCAGCAGCCAGTCGTTCCGGGGGGGAGAGACCCAGTACTTC
>NA|NA|TRBJ2-1|TRBV30
CAWMSASNEQFF
TGTGCCTGGATGTCTGCGAGCAATGAGCAGTTCTTC
>NA|NA|TRBJ2-1|TRBV15
CATSRVQGYNEQFF
TGTGCCACCAGCAGAGTTCAGGGTTACAATGAGCAGTTCTTC
>NA|once|TRBJ2-5|TRBV7-8
CASSSTRSQETQYF
TGTGCCAGCAGCTCAACTAGGTCCCAAGAGACCCAGTACTTC
>NA|NA|TRBJ2-3|TRBV7-7
CASSSGTDTQYF
TGTGCCAGCAGCTCAGGGACAGATACGCAGTATTTT
>NA|few|TRBJ2-7|TRBV6-5
CASSSTQAYEQYF
TGTGCCAGCAGTTCAACGCAGGCGTACGAGCAGTACTTC
>TRBD1|NA|TRBJ1-4|TRBV4-3
CASSYGQGNEKLFF
TGCGCCAGCAGCTACGGACAGGGAAATGAAAAACTGTTTTTT
>NA|NA|TRBJ1-1|TRBV11-2
CASSLDLAGIGTEAFF
TGTGCCAGCAGCTTAGATCTCGCAGGGATAGGCACTGAAGCTTTCTTT
>TRBD2|NA|TRBJ2-1|TRBV9
CASSESGITANEQFF
TGTGCCAGCAGCGAAAGCGGGATAACCGCCAATGAGCAGTTCTTC
>NA|once|TRBJ1-5|TRBV2
CASREGAQPQHF
TGTGCCAGCAGAGAAGGGGCTCAGCCCCAGCATTTT
>NA|NA|TRBJ2-2|TRBV7-6
CASSLERGSGELFF
TGTGCCAGCAGCTTAGAAAGGGGGTCCGGGGAGCTGTTTTTT
>NA|NA|TRBJ2-1|TRBV9
CASSVASSNNEQFF
TGTGCCAGCAGCGTAGCGTCAAGCAACAATGAGCAGTTCTTC